Listed here are 25 T cell receptor beta chains from one sample, sequenced in a study of T cell responses to AZD1222 COVID-19 vaccine. Using immunoSEQ multiplex PCR, the repertoire was profiled, and TCRdb retains in-frame clones only, with some absent. This table has 150,000 or so clones, about 91% appearing once. The sample consisted of peripheral blood, taken on day 0 of AZD1222 vaccination. These receptors were obtained from an adult in good health.

This clone appeared a few times. The chain couples TRBV16 to TRBJ1-5; TRBD1 is a possible D gene (5 bases). Germline values: CDR1 KGHSY, CDR2 FQNENV. This CDR3 is 16 amino acids long. V lost 4 bases and J 2 bases, leaving 15 bases between the germline ends. The CDR3 nucleotides are TGTGCCAGCAGCCCCTTTGATGGGGGGGGCAATCAGCCCCAGCATTTT. Its translation is CASSPFDGGGNQPQHF.

This chain connects TRBV29-1 to TRBJ1-4, with TRBD1 matching 10 bases. V lost 5 bases and J lost 8; bases outside the gene matches: 8. Germline lookup yields CDR1 SQVTM and CDR2 ANQGSEA. The CDR3 consists of 14 residues. In nucleotides, the CDR3 is TGCAGCGTTTCCCCGGGACAGGGGAGCGAAAAACTGTTTTTT. This encodes CSVSPGQGSEKLFF.

The chain is built from TRBV3-1 (or the pseudogene TRBV3-2) and TRBJ1-5; no clear D gene. This CDR3 spans 14 amino acids. The V end was cut by 1 base, the J end by 5 bases, with 9 bases between. Per the germline V gene, CDR1 is LGHDT and CDR2 is YNNKEL (reference sequence). CDR3 in amino acids: CASSQVGTDQPQHF. The CDR3 nucleotides read TGTGCCAGCAGCCAAGTAGGAACTGATCAGCCCCAGCATTTT.

The chain is built from TRBV6-5 and TRBJ1-2; 11 positions match TRBD1. The CDR3 consists of 14 residues. CDR1 and CDR2 (germline): MNHEY, SVGAGI. The V gene end was trimmed by 6 bases and the J gene end by 5 bases; junction bases not matched to a gene: 5. The CDR3 bases are TGTGCCAGCAGCGCCGGACAGGGGGCATATGGCTACACCTTC. Its protein is CASSAGQGAYGYTF.

V usage is TRBV6-5 and J usage is TRBJ1-3; D is perhaps TRBD1 (5 bases). The CDR3 covers 14 residues. The germline CDR1 and CDR2 sequences are MNHEY and SVGAGI. V was shortened by 8 bases and J by 0 bases, with 11 bases between the two germline ends. CDR3 coding DNA: TGTGCCAGCGCCTATGACAGCTCTGGAAACACCATATATTTT. The encoded protein is CASAYDSSGNTIYF.

The genes are TRBV28 and TRBJ1-5; 9 positions match TRBD1. This CDR3 comprises 15 residues. The V gene end was trimmed by 7 bases and the J gene end by 0 bases; junction bases not matched to a gene: 4. CDR1 MDHEN and CDR2 SYDVKM come from the germline V gene. Written as DNA, the CDR3 is TGTGCCAGCAAAGTACAGGGGGCTAGCAATCAGCCCCAGCATTTT. Amino acids: CASKVQGASNQPQHF.

The gene calls are TRBV18 and TRBJ2-6; TRBD1 is a possible D gene (6 bases). V was clipped by 3 bases and J by 3 bases, with 12 bases between them. Germline CDR1 reads KGHSH; CDR2 reads LQKENI. This CDR3 is built from 16 residues. CDR3 sequence (DNA): TGTGCCAGCTCACCCGTACAGGGAAGTGGGGCCAACGTCCTGACTTTC. Protein sequence: CASSPVQGSGANVLTF.

Note on this clone: One junction end does not reproduce the germline sequence, and a read error may be involved. This rearrangement joins TRBV6-1 to TRBJ2-7; 9 bases line up with TRBD2. Germline CDR1 and CDR2: MNHNS and SASEGT. The CDR3 loop spans 18 amino acids. The CDR3 DNA reads TGTGCCAGCAGAGAAGGCGGGAGGGTGGGGTTTAGCTCCTACGAGCAGTACTTC. This translates into CASREGGRVGFSSYEQYF.

Here the CDR3 reads CASSFRGNQPQHF. CDR3 sequence (DNA): TGTGCCAGCAGTTTTCGCGGGAATCAGCCCCAGCATTTT. The chain has TRBV12-3 or TRBV12-4 and TRBJ1-5; no clear D gene. The CDR3 extends over 13 amino acids. Trimming shortened V by 3 bases and J by 4 bases, and 7 bases separated the two germline ends.

This clone occurred a few times. The chain carries TRBV6-2 or TRBV6-3 and TRBJ2-1; D perhaps matches TRBD1 (6 bases). Germline values: CDR1 MNHEY, CDR2 SVGEGT. Trimming removed 2 bases from V and 3 bases from J, with 14 bases in between. The CDR3 spans 16 residues. CDR3 region: CASSYEDRTYYNEQFF. The CDR3 DNA reads as TGTGCCAGCAGTTACGAGGACAGAACCTACTACAATGAGCAGTTCTTC.

CDR3 sequence: CASRVQSYGYTF. In DNA form, the CDR3 reads TGTGCCAGCAGAGTACAGAGCTATGGCTACACCTTC. The V gene is TRBV2, the J gene TRBJ1-2; D remains ambiguous. The CDR3 has 12 residues. The germline V gene has CDR1 SNHLY and CDR2 FYNNEI. Between the trimmed V and J ends, which lost 6 bases and 4 bases, there was a span of 9 bases.

The chain combines TRBV19 with TRBJ1-5, with 7 bases lining up with TRBD1. The CDR3 loop spans 15 amino acids. V was pared by 6 bases and J by 1 base, with 6 bases of the junction left unmatched. Germline V lookup: CDR1 LNHDA, CDR2 SQIVND (reference sequence). The CDR3, as DNA: TGTGCCAGTAGCAATCGACAGGGCAGCAATCAGCCCCAGCATTTT. Translation gives CASSNRQGSNQPQHF.

V gene TRBV7-3 combines with J gene TRBJ1-3; a weak D match, TRBD1 (5 bases). The CDR3 runs 15 residues. V gave up 2 bases and J gave up 1 base, with 9 bases separating them. Per the germline V gene, CDR1 is SGHTA and CDR2 is FQGTGA. CDR3 loop: CASSLSAGSGNTIYF. The CDR3 DNA reads TGTGCCAGCAGCTTATCGGCAGGGTCTGGAAACACCATATATTTT.

The rearrangement uses TRBV27 and TRBJ1-4; tentatively, D is TRBD1 (5 bases). Trimming cost V 5 bases and J 7 bases, with 20 bases left between them. Germline CDR1 is MNHEY and CDR2 is SMNVEV (reference sequence). The CDR3 covers 16 residues. The CDR3 sequence is CASSRGAVARSEKLFF. The DNA of the CDR3 is TGTGCCAGCAGTCGTGGGGCGGTTGCGAGGTCTGAAAAACTGTTTTTT.

V usage is TRBV4-3 and J usage is TRBJ2-7, with 11 bases aligning to TRBD2. The trim removed 0 bases at V and 5 bases at J, leaving 9 bases unmatched. Germline V gene data show CDR1 as LGHNA and CDR2 as YSLEER. The CDR3 runs to 17 residues. The CDR3, as DNA: TGCGCCAGCAGCCAAGATTGGGTAGCGGGGGGGAGGAACGAGCAGTACTTC. Amino acids: CASSQDWVAGGRNEQYF.

V and J are TRBV10-1 and TRBJ2-1; the D gene is possibly TRBD2 (6 bases). This CDR3 spans 17 amino acids. Trimming shortened V by 3 bases and J by 0 bases, and 15 bases separated the two germline ends. CDR1 and CDR2 from the germline V gene are WNHNN and SYGVQD (reference sequence). The CDR3 sequence is CASSEEAGQYSYNEQFF. The DNA for the CDR3 is TGCGCCAGCAGTGAAGAAGCGGGCCAATACTCCTACAATGAGCAGTTCTTC.

J is TRBJ1-1 and V is TRBV5-1; D gene unclear. Germline V gene lookup returns CDR1 SGHRS and CDR2 YFSETQ. Between the trimmed V and J ends, which lost 4 bases and 4 bases, there was a span of 17 bases. The CDR3 length is 15 residues. This CDR3 reads CASSNAGALGTEAFF. In DNA form, the CDR3 reads TGCGCCAGCAGCAATGCGGGCGCTCTGGGCACTGAAGCTTTCTTT.

The chain carries TRBV28 and TRBJ1-2; D remains unclear. V lost 10 bases to trimming and J lost 7 bases, with 19 bases between them. The CDR3 totals 13 residues. Per the germline V gene, CDR1 is MDHEN and CDR2 is SYDVKM. The CDR3 loop reads CAIRPGRWSGYTF. DNA of the CDR3: TGTGCCATCCGGCCGGGCAGGTGGTCTGGCTACACCTTC.

This chain uses TRBV28 with TRBJ1-4; maybe TRBD1 (6 bases). The CDR3 is 19 residues long. The germline V gene encodes CDR1 MDHEN and CDR2 SYDVKM. The V end lost 6 bases, the J end lost 4 bases, and 27 bases lay between the germline ends. The CDR3 nucleotides read TGTGCCAGCAGGGAAACCCAGACAGGACCTGGTTCTAGTAATGAAAAACTGTTTTTT. Translation gives CASRETQTGPGSSNEKLFF.

The rearrangement joins TRBV5-5 to TRBJ2-3, with D tentatively TRBD2 (5 bases). The CDR3 runs 15 residues. V lost 4 bases to trimming and J lost 2 bases, with 14 bases between them. Germline CDR1 is SGHKS and CDR2 is YYEKEE (reference sequence). The CDR3 sequence is CASSLAGGPTDTQYF. The CDR3 DNA reads as TGTGCCAGCAGCCTAGCCGGTGGGCCCACAGATACGCAGTATTTT.

The CDR3 nucleotides are TGTGCCAGCCGGACAGGGGGCTACGAGCAGTACTTC. Protein: CASRTGGYEQYF. The chain links TRBV2 to TRBJ2-7; TRBD1 matches at 10 bases. The germline gives CDR1 SNHLY, CDR2 FYNNEI. The CDR3 is 12 amino acids. The trim removed 8 bases at V and 3 bases at J, leaving 1 base unmatched.

CDR3 sequence (DNA): TGTGCCAGCAGCCAAGCAGCCCACTATGGCTACACCTTC. Its protein product is CASSQAAHYGYTF. The chain combines TRBV3-1 (or the pseudogene TRBV3-2) with TRBJ1-2; D remains unclear. V lost 1 base and J lost 3, with 6 bases in between. The CDR3 is 13 amino acids. Germline CDR1 reads LGHDT; CDR2 reads YNNKEL (reference sequence).

This chain connects TRBV7-2 to TRBJ1-2, with D possibly matching TRBD1 (6 bases). The germline V and J ends were trimmed by 1 base and 7 bases, with 7 bases remaining between them. Germline CDR1 reads SGHTA; CDR2 reads FQGNSA. This CDR3 has 12 amino acids. In DNA form, the CDR3 reads TGTGCCAGCAGCTTAGAGGGGGGTGGCTACACCTTC. Residues: CASSLEGGGYTF.

The genes are TRBV20-1 and TRBJ2-7; TRBD1 might be the D (6 bases). V was pared by 3 bases and J by 2 bases, with 14 bases between. The CDR3 loop spans 14 amino acids. The germline V gene has CDR1 DFQATT and CDR2 SNEGSKA (reference sequence). Here the CDR3 reads CSASPDSGAYEQYF. Written as DNA, the CDR3 is TGCAGTGCTAGTCCGGATTCAGGGGCCTACGAGCAGTACTTC.

This sequence joins TRBV18 and TRBJ1-2; tentative D call: TRBD1 (5 bases). The V end was cut by 3 bases, the J end by 4 bases, with 21 bases between. Germline loops: CDR1 KGHSH, CDR2 LQKENI. The CDR3 is 17 residues long. The CDR3 loop reads CASSPSPPRDSFYGYTF. In DNA form, the CDR3 reads TGTGCCAGCTCACCTTCCCCCCCCCGAGACAGCTTCTATGGCTACACCTTC.